This T cell receptor beta chain is from a study of T cell clonality in common variable immunodeficiency (dated by TCRdb to the mid-2010s). There are 15 amino acids in the CDR3, from cysteine to phenylalanine inclusive. The DNA covers only part of the CDR3, 36 bases in frame from base 1. Sequences SGHRS (CDR1) and YFSETQ (CDR2) are obtained from the germline V gene. From V the trimming removes 0 bases and from J it removes 7 bases, while the gene matches leave 5 bases of the junction unaccounted for. Standard criteria were used to diagnose CVID, namely serum IgG, IgA and/or IgM reduced below the normal range together with specific antibody deficiency. There were around 44 subjects in the CVID group (approximately 15 female and 29 male), ranging in age from about 9 to 70 years, with a mean age of 40. Most of the CVID patients and most of the healthy controls were of Caucasian heritage. At the time of study participation, every CVID subject had been on replacement immunoglobulin therapy for at least one year. No CVID subject was ill or taking immunomodulatory or immunosuppressive medication when blood was collected. From each donor, roughly 5 to 9 ml of heparinized peripheral whole blood was collected. TCRbeta CDR3 repertoires were sequenced from genomic DNA of adults with common variable immune deficiency (CVID) and healthy adult controls. Diluted blood was density-centrifuged over Hypaque 1077 or Ficoll-Paque to isolate peripheral blood mononuclear cells. Genomic DNA was obtained from unsorted mononuclear cells using either Qiagen column purification or a centrifugation-based method.

For sequencing input, CVID and control samples contributed equivalent amounts of genomic DNA. For every sample, a 60 bp segment covering the rearranged TCRbeta CDR3 region was amplified and then sequenced. The immunoSEQ assay, a bias-corrected multiplex PCR combined with high-throughput sequencing, was used for TCRbeta amplification. On the study's bioinformatics: Every unique nucleotide sequence counted as a clone and was annotated with V, D and J genes, copy number and frequency. Sequences were labeled productive if in frame, and non-productive if out of frame or containing stop codons. As previously described, Shannon's entropy was used to calculate clonality. The predicted amino acid sequences of productive clones were used to derive the mean CDR3 Kyte-Doolittle hydropathy. The R hclust function was used to hierarchically cluster scaled V gene usage with Manhattan distance and complete linkage. Sharing of clones by CDR3 amino acid sequence was evaluated through resampling of 12 repertoires per group over 100 rounds. The repertoires were searched for approximately 70 published EBV-specific and approximately 240 published CMV-specific TCRbeta sequences. After two CVID samples that produced fewer than 10,000 sequences were dropped from the analysis, 42 CVID repertoires remained. Drawn from immuneACCESS, this table holds only the in-frame rearrangements with V and J called that TCRdb kept. Clones are partly lost; checked studies trace under half to an unresolved V gene and leave the rest unexplained. V and J calls and clone size come straight from that table; D and trimming were deduced from the DNA. The table for this sample lists roughly 42,000 clones, none of them counted only once. The ten largest clones represent approximately 6% of the sample.

What the study reported, not specific to this receptor: TCRbeta clonality was higher in CVID subjects than in healthy controls (t-test p = 0.018), and the increase was most characteristic of about a third of subjects. Reportedly, TCRbeta sequences from CVID had fewer deletions and N-nucleotide insertions, and highly modified clones with 13 or more V deletions were absent from CVID. Differences among patients in the CVID cohort limited the correlations between repertoire features and clinical complications. Although equal DNA input was used, an average of approximately 82,000 unique sequences per sample was obtained for controls, compared with 30,000 to 35,000 for CVID samples. It was noted by the authors that sequencing of the repertoires of T cell subpopulations would be needed to clarify the cause of the increased clonality in CVID. Healthy controls shared more TCRbeta clones with each other than CVID subjects shared among themselves (p < 0.0001).

This clone was counted many times. Its antigen specificity is not known. The read stops 3 residues short of the end of the CDR3; the missing end is completed from the germline J gene. This chain is built from TRBV5-1 and TRBJ1-4; TRBD1 aligns with 8 central bases. The sample was peripheral blood mononuclear cells. The receptor comes from a human donor with common variable immunodeficiency. CDR3 bases read: TGCGCCAGCAGCTTGGGACAGGGGACGGGTGAAAAA. Its protein reads: CASSLGQGTGEK. The full-length CDR3 reads as CASSLGQGTGEKLFF.